This entry lists 2 T cell receptor beta chains sequenced from one sample in a study of pediatric ulcerative colitis. Generated by immunoSEQ multiplex PCR, the TCRdb table keeps only in-frame clones and is missing some. Here the sample spans about 64,000 clones, 70% to 80% being singletons. The specimen sequenced was blood. The receptors here all came from a boy younger than 18 with moderate ulcerative colitis.

This chain uses TRBV6-1 with TRBJ1-5; 7 nucleotides align to TRBD1. The length of the CDR3 is 14 residues. CDR1 and CDR2 from the germline V gene are MNHNS and SASEGT. J gave up 7 bases and V 6 bases, and 9 bases lay outside the gene matches. The CDR3 coding sequence is TGTGCCAGCAGGGACGACAGGGAAACACAGCCCCAGCATTTT. Encoded protein: CASRDDRETQPQHF.

The V call is TRBV9, the J call TRBJ2-7, with 7 bases fitting TRBD2. Per the germline V gene, CDR1 is SGDLS and CDR2 is YYNGEE. The CDR3 runs 14 residues. After removal of 0 bases from V and 3 bases from J, the junction contained 3 bases not matched to a gene. CDR3 in amino acids: CASSVASGGYEQYF. The CDR3 nucleotides read TGTGCCAGCAGCGTAGCTAGCGGAGGCTACGAGCAGTACTTC.